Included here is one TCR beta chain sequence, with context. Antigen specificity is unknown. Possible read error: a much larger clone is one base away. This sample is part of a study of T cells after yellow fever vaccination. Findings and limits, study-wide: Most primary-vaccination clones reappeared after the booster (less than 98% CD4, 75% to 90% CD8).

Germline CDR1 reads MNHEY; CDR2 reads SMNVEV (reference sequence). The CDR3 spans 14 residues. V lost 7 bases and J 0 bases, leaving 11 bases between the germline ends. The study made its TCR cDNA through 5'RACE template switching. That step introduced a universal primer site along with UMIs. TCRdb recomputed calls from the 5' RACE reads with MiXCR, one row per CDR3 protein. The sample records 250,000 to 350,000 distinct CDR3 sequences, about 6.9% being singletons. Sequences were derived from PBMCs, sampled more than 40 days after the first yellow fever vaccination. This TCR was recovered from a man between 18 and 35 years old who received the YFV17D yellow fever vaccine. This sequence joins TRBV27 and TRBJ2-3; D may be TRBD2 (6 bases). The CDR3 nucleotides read TGTGCCAGCAACATAGGGACTAGCACAGATACGCAGTATTTT. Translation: CASNIGTSTDTQYF.